This section outlines one T cell receptor beta chain sequence together with its context. In TCRdb, the RT-PCR reads were re-called with MiXCR into one record per CDR3 protein. The profile shows about 680,000 distinct CDR3 sequences, around 14% of them singletons. Trimming removed 5 bases at V and 6 bases at J, with 14 bases between. Per germline, CDR1 SGHRS and CDR2 YFSETQ. The length of the CDR3 is 14 residues. This clonotype originated in a female donor in good health, serving as a healthy control. The sequenced sample was memory CD4+ T cells from blood. The chain employs TRBV5-1 and TRBJ2-2, with D unresolved. CDR3 sequence: CASSTRSVSGELFF. The CDR3 bases are TGCGCCAGCAGTACACGGTCTGTGTCCGGGGAGCTGTTTTTT.